This TCR beta chain stems from a study of blood T cell repertoires in COVID-19. About the research overall: Material from acute and convalescent COVID-19 was sourced from the United States, Italy and Spain. T cells, B-cell-depleted T cells, or PBMCs supplied cDNA or gDNA.

The V gene's germline CDR1 is LNHDA and CDR2 SQIVND (reference sequence). J gave up 8 bases and V 2 bases, and 18 bases lay outside the gene matches. CDR3 length equals 18 residues. Original data processing: Reference gene primers were amplified, and this amplification served to estimate nucleated cell counts. TCRdb's table, derived via immunoSEQ multiplex PCR, lists solely in-frame clones and lacks some. The DNA gave D and trimming, while V, J and clone size come from that table. Of more than 90,000 clones listed, about 71% were seen once; the top ten hold 20% to 25%. The sequenced sample consisted of peripheral blood. This chain uses TRBV19 with TRBJ1-2; 9 bases fit TRBD1. The clonotype was recovered from a woman aged 55-69 years in a cohort sampled during active or convalescent COVID-19. The CDR3 protein is CASSIKSGQGESPGGYTF. The CDR3 DNA reads as TGTGCCAGTAGTATAAAATCGGGACAGGGTGAATCTCCGGGCGGCTACACCTTC.